The 17 T cell receptor beta chains presented below share a single source sample, sequenced in a study of T cell repertoires in cytomegalovirus infection. In TCRdb, the reads were re-called with MiXCR into one record per CDR3 protein. In the table there are more than 85,000 distinct CDR3 sequences, about 30% of which are singletons. These TCRs' antigens remain unknown. Sequencing was performed on CD8+ T cells from cultured PBMCs, taken from culture after CMV antigen stimulation. These receptor sequences come from a human donor in good health (CMV status not recorded). Some clones in this sample may be carry-over from other donors' samples.

The V call is TRBV6-5, the J call TRBJ2-3; D ambiguous. There are 12 residues in the CDR3. Per germline, CDR1 MNHEY and CDR2 SVGAGI. The V end was cut by 6 bases, the J end by 0 bases, with 4 bases between. CDR3 protein: CASRPSTDTQYF. For the CDR3, the DNA is TGTGCCAGCAGGCCCAGCACAGATACGCAGTATTTT.

The chain employs TRBV7-2 and TRBJ2-7; maybe TRBD1 (6 bases). V lost 8 bases and J lost 0, with 14 bases in between. This CDR3 contains 14 residues. CDR1 is SGHTA and CDR2 is FQGNSA in the germline V gene. Here the CDR3 reads CASVRGMGSYEQYF. Here the CDR3 DNA reads TGTGCCAGCGTCAGGGGAATGGGCTCCTACGAGCAGTACTTC.

The table lists this clonotype with a few counts. This chain joins TRBV7-9 and TRBJ2-7, with unresolved D. Trimming took off 1 base at V and 1 base at J, with 14 bases between the two ends. Germline loops: CDR1 SEHNR, CDR2 FQNEAQ (reference sequence). The CDR3 extends over 16 amino acids. The CDR3 DNA reads TGTGCCAGCAGCTTAGGGGCCGGCATTCATTCCTACGAGCAGTACTTC. Translated: CASSLGAGIHSYEQYF.

This clonotype was observed a few times. V is TRBV5-1 and J is TRBJ2-3, with TRBD2 matching over 10 bases. The CDR3 consists of 16 residues. Germline CDR1 SGHRS, CDR2 YFSETQ. Trimming at V came to 0 bases and at J to 3 bases, leaving 4 bases not matched to a gene. The CDR3 DNA follows: TGCGCCAGCAGCTTGGTATCTAGCGGGGGTACAGATACGCAGTATTTT. Its translation is CASSLVSSGGTDTQYF. The whole variable domain, remainder taken from reference TRBV5-1 and TRBJ2-3, is KAGVTQTPRYLIKTRGQQVTLSCSPISGHRSVSWYQQTPGQGLQFLFEYFSETQRNKGNFPGRFSGRQFSNSRSEMNVSTLELGDSALYLCASSLVSSGGTDTQYFGPGTRLTVL.

This chain uses TRBV20-1 with TRBJ2-7; 9 bases fit TRBD1. The CDR3 is 14 amino acids. Germline CDR1 and CDR2: DFQATT and SNEGSKA (reference sequence). The CDR3 loop is CSVQTTGQGDEQYF. DNA for the CDR3: TGCAGCGTGCAAACGACGGGACAGGGAGATGAGCAGTACTTC.

The V gene is TRBV11-2, the J gene TRBJ1-2; unclear D gene. From germline, CDR1 is SGHAT and CDR2 FQNNGV. Deletions cut 1 base from V and 8 bases from J, with 11 bases between. This CDR3 has 13 residues. The CDR3 coding sequence is TGTGCCAGCAGCTTAGGTGGAAGGCTGGGCTACACCTTC. Its protein product is CASSLGGRLGYTF.

The rearrangement uses TRBV28 and TRBJ2-7; the D gene is possibly TRBD1 (6 bases). Trimming left V 2 bases short and J 2 bases short, with 10 bases between. The CDR3 is 14 amino acids. Germline loops: CDR1 MDHEN, CDR2 SYDVKM. CDR3 DNA sequence: TGTGCCAGCAGTTTAGCAGGGGTGACCTACGAGCAGTACTTC. As protein: CASSLAGVTYEQYF.

The table lists this clonotype with a few counts. The rearrangement joins TRBV5-1 to TRBJ2-1; 10 bases map to TRBD2. The junction had 6 bases not matched to a gene; V was cut back by 1 base and J by 2 bases. The CDR3 totals 17 residues. Germline CDR1 and CDR2: SGHRS and YFSETQ. The CDR3 loop is CASSLYRSGGPYNEQFF. In nucleotides, the CDR3 is TGCGCCAGCAGCTTGTATCGTAGCGGGGGGCCCTACAATGAGCAGTTCTTC.

J is TRBJ2-4 and V is TRBV9; D is undetermined. V was cut by 4 bases and J by 6 bases, with 14 bases left in between. This CDR3 is 14 amino acids long. Germline CDR1 reads SGDLS; CDR2 reads YYNGEE. The CDR3 nucleotides read TGTGCCAGCAGCCCAGATGGGGATGGAAACATTCAGTACTTC. Its protein is CASSPDGDGNIQYF.

This clonotype was seen at least ten times. J is TRBJ1-4 and V is TRBV7-2; no clear D. V dropped 5 bases and J dropped 0 bases, with 10 bases sitting between them. The CDR3 length is 15 residues. Germline CDR1 and CDR2: SGHTA and FQGNSA. In DNA, the CDR3 is TGTGCCAGCAGCCAGGTCTGGGCAACTAATGAAAAACTGTTTTTT. This translates into CASSQVWATNEKLFF.

This chain links TRBV6-9 with TRBJ2-1; 11 bases match TRBD1. Per the germline V gene, CDR1 is MNHGY and CDR2 is SVAAGI. Unmatched junction bases numbered 16, after V lost 3 bases and J lost 9 bases. The CDR3 runs 18 residues. The CDR3 loop is CASSYPRRTGGVWGEQFF. In nucleotides, the CDR3 is TGTGCCAGCAGTTACCCACGCCGGACAGGGGGCGTCTGGGGTGAGCAGTTCTTC.

This clonotype has ten or more counts. J is TRBJ2-1 and V is TRBV7-2; no definite D call. CDR1 and CDR2 from the germline V gene are SGHTA and FQGNSA. This CDR3 comprises 16 residues. Trimming removed 5 bases at V and 0 bases at J, with 14 bases between. Here the CDR3 reads CASSRYRAGSYNEQFF. In DNA, the CDR3 is TGTGCCAGCAGCCGATACAGAGCTGGCTCCTACAATGAGCAGTTCTTC.

The gene calls are TRBV11-2 and TRBJ1-1; perhaps TRBD1 as D (5 bases). The CDR3 length is 15 residues. Germline V lookup: CDR1 SGHAT, CDR2 FQNNGV. With 1 base removed from V and 3 bases from J, the gap between germline ends came to 12 bases. In nucleotides, the CDR3 is TGTGCCAGCAGCTTAGCCAGGGCGGCGCACACTGAAGCTTTCTTT. It translates to CASSLARAAHTEAFF.

V and J are TRBV9 and TRBJ2-5; D unresolved. The CDR3 loop spans 13 amino acids. Germline lookup yields CDR1 SGDLS and CDR2 YYNGEE. Trimming removed 7 bases from V and 2 bases from J, with 12 bases in between. CDR3 residues: CASRPGEQETQYF. The CDR3 nucleotides are TGTGCCAGCCGACCCGGAGAACAAGAGACCCAGTACTTC.

This clonotype was counted only a few times. The rearrangement uses TRBV12-3 or TRBV12-4 and TRBJ2-1; D is ambiguous. The CDR3 spans 13 residues. Trimming removed 6 bases from V and 6 bases from J, with 12 bases in between. The CDR3 loop reads CASSPAGPNEQFF. The CDR3 nucleotides read TGTGCCAGCAGCCCCGCTGGACCCAATGAGCAGTTCTTC.

This clonotype came up many times. V gene TRBV7-2 combines with J gene TRBJ2-1; D is possibly TRBD1 (6 bases). Germline CDR1 SGHTA, CDR2 FQGNSA. V gave up 1 base and J gave up 9 bases, with 13 bases separating them. This CDR3 region has 14 residues. CDR3 bases: TGTGCCAGCAGCTTAGATTTGGGGGCCGGTGAGCAGTTCTTC. Translated: CASSLDLGAGEQFF.

About this clonotype: At one of its ends the junction is not consistent with the germline gene, which may arise from a read error. This chain links TRBV2 with TRBJ1-2; tentative D call: TRBD1 (5 bases). CDR3 size: 14 residues. Looked up from germline, CDR1 is SNHLY and CDR2 is FYNNEI. CDR3 DNA: TGTGTCAGCAGTGAAGAGCAGGGAAACTATGGCTACACCTTC. This gives the protein CVSSEEQGNYGYTF.